This T cell receptor (beta chain) was captured by sequencing in a study of blood T cell repertoires in COVID-19. Measured with immunoSEQ multiplex PCR; TCRdb has only the in-frame clones, and not every one. The sample yields 100,000 to 150,000 clones, 65% to 85% seen once. The germline V gene has CDR1 MDHEN and CDR2 SYDVKM. V dropped 3 bases and J dropped 6 bases, with 8 bases sitting between them. The CDR3 covers 12 residues. Sequencing was done on a sample of peripheral blood. This TCR came from an older man with active or convalescent COVID-19. V gene TRBV28 combines with J gene TRBJ1-2; the D is unclear. CDR3 sequence reads: CASSLVGNGYTF. The CDR3 nucleotides read TGTGCCAGCAGTTTGGTCGGGAATGGCTACACCTTC.